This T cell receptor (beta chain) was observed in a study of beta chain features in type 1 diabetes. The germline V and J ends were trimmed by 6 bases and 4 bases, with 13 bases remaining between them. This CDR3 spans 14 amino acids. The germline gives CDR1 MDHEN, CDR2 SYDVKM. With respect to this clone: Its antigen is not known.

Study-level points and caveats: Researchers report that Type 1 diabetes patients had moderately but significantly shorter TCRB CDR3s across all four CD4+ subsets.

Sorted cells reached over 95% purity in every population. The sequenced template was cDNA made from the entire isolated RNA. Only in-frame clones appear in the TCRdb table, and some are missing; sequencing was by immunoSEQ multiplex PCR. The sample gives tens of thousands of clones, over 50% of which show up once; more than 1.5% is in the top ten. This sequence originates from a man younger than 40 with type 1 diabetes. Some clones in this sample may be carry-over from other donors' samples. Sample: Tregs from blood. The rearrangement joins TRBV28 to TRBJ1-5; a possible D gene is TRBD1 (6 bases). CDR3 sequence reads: CASSPGHFNQPQHF. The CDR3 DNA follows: TGTGCCAGCAGCCCGGGACATTTTAATCAGCCCCAGCATTTT.